This record looks at one T cell receptor (beta chain) sequence and its context. The antigen is undetermined. The data are from a study of shared clonotypes between healthy human individuals. Findings of the study overall: Non-shared clonotypes showed lower generation probabilities than clonotypes common to all four donors.

Everyone who donated was a Caucasian adult who lived in Nashville, Tennessee. The investigators split CD4+ cells into a CD45RA+ naive subset and a CD45RA-negative memory subset. The CDR3 consists of 13 residues. The germline V gene encodes CDR1 SGHTA and CDR2 FQGNSA. V was shortened by 8 bases and J by 0 bases, with 10 bases between the two germline ends. In the original workflow: Because ImmunoSEQ provided only junction sequences with no quality scores, the filtering differed. The table came from immunoSEQ multiplex PCR; TCRdb's copy has only in-frame clones and leaves some out. That table gives V, J and clone size, and the DNA gave D and trimming. The data contain 2.3 million or so clones, approximately 95% of them singletons.

J is TRBJ1-1 and V is TRBV7-2; D not certain. This TCR came from a man aged 18 to 30 in good health. Some clones in this sample may be carry-over from other donors' samples. The sequenced sample consisted of naive CD4+ T cells from PBMCs. Subset: CD45RA+ positively selected. CDR3 residues: CASWWRMNTEAFF. As DNA, the CDR3 is TGTGCCAGCTGGTGGCGGATGAACACTGAAGCTTTCTTT.